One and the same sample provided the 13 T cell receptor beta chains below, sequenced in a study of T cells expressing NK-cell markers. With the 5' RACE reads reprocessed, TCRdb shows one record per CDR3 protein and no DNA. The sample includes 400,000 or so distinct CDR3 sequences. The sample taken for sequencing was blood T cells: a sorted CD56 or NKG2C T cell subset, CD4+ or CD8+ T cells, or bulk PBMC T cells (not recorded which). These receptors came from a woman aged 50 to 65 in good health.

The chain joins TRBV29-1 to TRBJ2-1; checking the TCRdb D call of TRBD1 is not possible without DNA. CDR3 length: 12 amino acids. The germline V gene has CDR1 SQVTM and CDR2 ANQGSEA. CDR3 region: CSVGQGLGEQFF.

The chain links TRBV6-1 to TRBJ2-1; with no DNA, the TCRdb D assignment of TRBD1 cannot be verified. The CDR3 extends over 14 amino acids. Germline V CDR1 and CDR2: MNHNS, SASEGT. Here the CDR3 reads CASPGPLNDYEQFF.

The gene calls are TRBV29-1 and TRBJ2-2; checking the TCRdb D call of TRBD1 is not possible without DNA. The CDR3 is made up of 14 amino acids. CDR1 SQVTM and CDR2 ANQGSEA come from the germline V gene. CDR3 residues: CSGIDRGYTGELFF.

CDR3 region: CASRLTGLQETQYF. The chain links TRBV12-3 or TRBV12-4 to TRBJ2-5; absent DNA, TCRdb's TRBD2 call cannot be checked. This CDR3 spans 14 amino acids.

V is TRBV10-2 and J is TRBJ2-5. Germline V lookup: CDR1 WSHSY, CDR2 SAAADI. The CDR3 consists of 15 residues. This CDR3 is CASSESGRYEETQYF.

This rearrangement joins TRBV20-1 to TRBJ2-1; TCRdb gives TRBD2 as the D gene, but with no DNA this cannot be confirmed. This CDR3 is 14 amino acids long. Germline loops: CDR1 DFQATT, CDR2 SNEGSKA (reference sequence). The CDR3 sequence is CSASSGRLYNEQFF.

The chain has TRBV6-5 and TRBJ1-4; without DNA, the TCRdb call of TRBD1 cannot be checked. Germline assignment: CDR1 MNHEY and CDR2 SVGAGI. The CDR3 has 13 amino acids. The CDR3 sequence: CASGEGGHEKLFF.

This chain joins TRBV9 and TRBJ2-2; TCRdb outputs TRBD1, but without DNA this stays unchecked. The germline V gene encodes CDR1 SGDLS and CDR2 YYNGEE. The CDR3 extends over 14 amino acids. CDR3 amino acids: CASSTRLGGRELFF.

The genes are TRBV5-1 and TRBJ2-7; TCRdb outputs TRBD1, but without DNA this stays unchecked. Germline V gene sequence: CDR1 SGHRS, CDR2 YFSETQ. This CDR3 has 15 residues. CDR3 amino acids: CASSPSGGGAYEQYF.

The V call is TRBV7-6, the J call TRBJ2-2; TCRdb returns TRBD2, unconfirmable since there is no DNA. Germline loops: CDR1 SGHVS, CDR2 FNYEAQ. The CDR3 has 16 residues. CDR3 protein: CASSSTSGEDHGELFF.

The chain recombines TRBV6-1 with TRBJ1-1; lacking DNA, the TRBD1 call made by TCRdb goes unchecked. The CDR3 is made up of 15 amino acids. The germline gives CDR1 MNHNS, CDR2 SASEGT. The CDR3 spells CACRDREMMNTEAFF.

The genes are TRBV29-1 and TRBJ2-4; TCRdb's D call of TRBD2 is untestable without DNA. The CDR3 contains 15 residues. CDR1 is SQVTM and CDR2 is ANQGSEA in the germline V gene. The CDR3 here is CSVEEVSGRAGIQYF.

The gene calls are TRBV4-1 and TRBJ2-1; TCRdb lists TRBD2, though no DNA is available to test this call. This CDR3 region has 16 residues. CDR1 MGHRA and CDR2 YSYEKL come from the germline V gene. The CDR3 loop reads CASSQGLAVSYNEQFF.